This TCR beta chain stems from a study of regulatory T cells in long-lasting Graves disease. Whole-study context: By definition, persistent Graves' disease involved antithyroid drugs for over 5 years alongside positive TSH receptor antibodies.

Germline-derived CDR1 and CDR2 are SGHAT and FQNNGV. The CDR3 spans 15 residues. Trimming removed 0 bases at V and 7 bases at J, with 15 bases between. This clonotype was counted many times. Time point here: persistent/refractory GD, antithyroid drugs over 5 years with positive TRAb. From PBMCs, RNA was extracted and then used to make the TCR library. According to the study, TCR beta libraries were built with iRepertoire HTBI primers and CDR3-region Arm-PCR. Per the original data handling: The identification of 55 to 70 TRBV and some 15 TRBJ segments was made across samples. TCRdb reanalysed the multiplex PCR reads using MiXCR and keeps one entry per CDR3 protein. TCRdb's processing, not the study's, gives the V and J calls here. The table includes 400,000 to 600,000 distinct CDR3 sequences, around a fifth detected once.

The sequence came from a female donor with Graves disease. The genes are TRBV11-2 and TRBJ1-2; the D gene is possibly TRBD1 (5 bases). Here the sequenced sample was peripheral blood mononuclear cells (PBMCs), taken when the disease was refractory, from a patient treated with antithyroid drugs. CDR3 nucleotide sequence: TGTGCCAGCAGCTTAGATAGGGAATGGGGGTCTGGCTACACCTTC. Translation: CASSLDREWGSGYTF. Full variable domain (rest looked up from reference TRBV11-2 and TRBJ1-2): EAGVAQSPRYKIIEKRQSVAFWCNPISGHATLYWYQQILGQGPKLLIQFQNNGVVDDSQLPKDRFSAERLKGVDSTLKIQPAKLEDSAVYLCASSLDREWGSGYTFGSGTRLTVV.